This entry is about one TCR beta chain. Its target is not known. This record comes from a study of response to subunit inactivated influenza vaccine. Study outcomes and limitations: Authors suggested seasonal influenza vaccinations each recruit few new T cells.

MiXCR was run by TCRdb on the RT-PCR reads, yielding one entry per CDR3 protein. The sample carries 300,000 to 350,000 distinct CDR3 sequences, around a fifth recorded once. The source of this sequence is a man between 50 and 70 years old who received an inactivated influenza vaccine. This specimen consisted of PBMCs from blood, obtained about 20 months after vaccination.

This CDR3 reads CASSEAGTKHYEQYF. The DNA of the CDR3 is TGCGCCAGCAGCGAGGCAGGGACAAAGCACTACGAGCAGTACTTC. This chain links TRBV5-1 with TRBJ2-7; a possible D gene is TRBD1 (6 bases). Trimming removed 4 bases at V and 3 bases at J, with 17 bases between. This CDR3 has 15 residues. CDR1 is SGHRS and CDR2 is YFSETQ in the germline V gene.